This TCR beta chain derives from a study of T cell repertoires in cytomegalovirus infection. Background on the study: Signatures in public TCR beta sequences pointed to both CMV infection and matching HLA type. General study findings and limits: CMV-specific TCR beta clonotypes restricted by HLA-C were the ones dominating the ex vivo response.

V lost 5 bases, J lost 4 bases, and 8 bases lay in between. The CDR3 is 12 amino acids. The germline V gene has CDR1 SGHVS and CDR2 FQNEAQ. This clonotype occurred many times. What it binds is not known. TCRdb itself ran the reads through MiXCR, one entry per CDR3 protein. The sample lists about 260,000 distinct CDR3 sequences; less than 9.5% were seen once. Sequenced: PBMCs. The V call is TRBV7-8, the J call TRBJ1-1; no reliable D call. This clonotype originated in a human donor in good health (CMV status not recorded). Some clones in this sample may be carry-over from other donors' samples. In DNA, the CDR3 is TGTGCCAGCAGCGCGGGCGTCACTGAAGCTTTCTTT. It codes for CASSAGVTEAFF.